Listed here are 18 T cell receptor beta chains from one sample, sequenced in a study of OX40 agonist ivuxolimab in advanced cancers. Libraries were prepared by immunoSEQ multiplex PCR; TCRdb keeps only in-frame clonotypes and omits some of them. The sample yields 100,000 to 150,000 clones, just over 90% seen once. The input for sequencing was CD4+ or CD8+ T cells sorted from blood, taken in a trial of the OX40 agonist ivuxolimab. Receptors originate from an adult with an advanced solid tumor such as melanoma, head and neck, liver or kidney cancer.

The CDR3 loop is CASSQPGTGQETQYF. The CDR3 coding sequence is TGTGCCAGCAGCCAACCCGGGACAGGTCAAGAGACCCAGTACTTC. The chain has TRBV6-5 and TRBJ2-5, with 8 bases aligning to TRBD1. CDR3 size: 15 residues. V shed 6 bases, J shed 2 bases, and the junction held 8 bases outside the gene matches. Germline V gene sequence: CDR1 MNHEY, CDR2 SVGAGI.

This clone appeared a few times. The chain couples TRBV18 to TRBJ2-5; no reliable D call. V gave up 6 bases and J gave up 5 bases, with 13 bases separating them. Germline assignment: CDR1 KGHSH and CDR2 LQKENI. This CDR3 has 13 residues. CDR3 in amino acids: CASSPVVAETQYF. As DNA, the CDR3 is TGTGCCAGCTCCCCCGTGGTCGCCGAGACCCAGTACTTC.

The V call is TRBV5-1, the J call TRBJ2-5; 9 bases are a match to TRBD1. Unmatched junction bases numbered 11, after V lost 3 bases and J lost 5 bases. The CDR3 has 16 amino acids. CDR1 SGHRS and CDR2 YFSETQ come from the germline V gene. CDR3 sequence reads: CASSWGQGVIQETQYF. The CDR3 region has the DNA TGCGCCAGCAGCTGGGGACAGGGAGTAATTCAGGAGACCCAGTACTTC.

Only a few counts were recorded for this clone. V gene TRBV7-2 combines with J gene TRBJ1-5; weak D call: TRBD1 (6 bases). Germline loops: CDR1 SGHTA, CDR2 FQGNSA. CDR3 size: 14 residues. Trimming took 6 bases from V and 4 from J, leaving 13 bases between them. The CDR3: CASSRDRNNQPQHF. CDR3 bases: TGTGCCAGCAGTCGTGACAGGAATAATCAGCCCCAGCATTTT.

This chain links TRBV28 with TRBJ1-3, with D tentatively TRBD1 (6 bases). Germline V gene data show CDR1 as MDHEN and CDR2 as SYDVKM. The CDR3 is 13 residues long. Deletions cut 7 bases from V and 4 bases from J, with 11 bases between. In DNA, the CDR3 is TGTGCCAGCAACGAAGGGGGGGGAAACACCATATATTTT. As protein: CASNEGGGNTIYF.

This clone was counted a single time. The rearrangement uses TRBV5-6 and TRBJ1-3; no reliable D call. This CDR3 spans 15 amino acids. CDR1 and CDR2 from the germline V gene are SGHDT and YYEEEE. V lost 0 bases and J 3 bases, leaving 10 bases between the germline ends. The CDR3 region has the DNA TGTGCCAGCAGCTTGGAGGGAGTAATTGGAAACACCATATATTTT. Protein sequence: CASSLEGVIGNTIYF.

This chain joins TRBV6-5 and TRBJ1-3; 8 nucleotides align to TRBD1. CDR1 MNHEY and CDR2 SVGAGI come from the germline V gene. This CDR3 has 16 amino acids. The trim removed 4 bases at V and 4 bases at J, leaving 9 bases unmatched. CDR3 sequence: CASSSRTGQAGNTIYF. The CDR3 bases are TGTGCCAGCAGTTCGCGGACAGGGCAGGCCGGAAACACCATATATTTT.

The V gene is TRBV6-6, the J gene TRBJ1-3; D not certain. There are 15 residues in the CDR3. Germline V CDR1 and CDR2: MNHNY, SVGAGI (reference sequence). Trimming shortened V by 6 bases and J by 0 bases, and 12 bases separated the two germline ends. The CDR3 DNA follows: TGTGCCAGCAGCTTAGAAGGGAGCTCTGGAAACACCATATATTTT. Translated: CASSLEGSSGNTIYF.

This chain connects TRBV4-3 to TRBJ1-5, with a possible D match to TRBD1 (5 bases). V gave up 0 bases and J gave up 6 bases, with 12 bases separating them. The CDR3 runs to 15 residues. Germline-derived CDR1 and CDR2 are LGHNA and YSLEER. CDR3 nucleotides: TGCGCCAGCAGCCAAGATGGGCGGGGGACTCAGCCCCAGCATTTT. It is translated as CASSQDGRGTQPQHF.

The genes are TRBV5-4 and TRBJ2-6, with a weak D call TRBD2 (5 bases). The germline gives CDR1 SGHNT, CDR2 YYREEE (reference sequence). This CDR3 has 16 residues. Trimming stripped 2 bases from V and 4 bases from J, with 13 bases between. The CDR3: CASSFDSGIGANVLTF. For the CDR3, the DNA is TGTGCCAGCAGCTTCGACTCGGGGATAGGGGCCAACGTCCTGACTTTC.

The V and J genes are TRBV6-5 and TRBJ1-2; tentative D call: TRBD1 (5 bases). The length of the CDR3 is 15 residues. The germline CDR1 and CDR2 sequences are MNHEY and SVGAGI. Trimming pared 5 bases from V and 4 bases from J, leaving 17 bases between. The CDR3 DNA follows: TGTGCCAGCAGTCCCCCCGGGGGGGAACGCTATGGCTACACCTTC. Protein product: CASSPPGGERYGYTF.

The genes are TRBV21-1 and TRBJ2-2; the table's TRBD2 call for D was not verified on the DNA. TRBV21-1 is designated a pseudogene. The CDR3 has 19 residues. This CDR3 is CASSKAPGTSGTNTGELFF. As DNA, the CDR3 is TGTGCCAGCAGCAAAGCTCCCGGGACTAGCGGAACCAACACCGGGGAGCTGTTTTTT.

This clone was seen once. The CDR3 DNA is TGTGCCAGCAGCAGCCTTGACAGGGGCGGCTACACCTTC. This codes for CASSSLDRGGYTF. J is TRBJ1-2 and V is TRBV11-2, with TRBD1 matching 8 bases. Losses at the gene ends were 5 bases for V and 8 bases for J; bases not matched to a gene: 7. Germline CDR1 SGHAT, CDR2 FQNNGV. The CDR3 consists of 13 residues.

The chain couples TRBV7-9 to TRBJ1-5; 8 bases fit TRBD1. The length of the CDR3 is 14 residues. J gave up 7 bases and V 5 bases, and 7 bases lay outside the gene matches. Germline lookup yields CDR1 SEHNR and CDR2 FQNEAQ (reference sequence). For the CDR3, the DNA is TGTGCCAGCAGCACCCAGGGGGCGCGGCAGCCCCAGCATTTT. Translated: CASSTQGARQPQHF.

The chain has TRBV21-1 and TRBJ2-1; the table's D call, TRBD2, has no DNA check behind it. TRBV21-1 is a documented pseudogene. The CDR3 has 16 amino acids. The CDR3: CASSKQGSVGRNEQFF. CDR3 DNA sequence: TGTGCCAGCAGCAAACAAGGTTCTGTGGGGAGGAATGAGCAGTTCTTC.

The V and J genes are TRBV19 and TRBJ2-1; TRBD2 aligns across 7 bases. V lost 1 base and J lost 10; bases outside the gene matches: 7. The germline V gene has CDR1 LNHDA and CDR2 SQIVND (reference sequence). The CDR3 is 14 residues long. The CDR3: CASSIGGGSGEQFF. CDR3 bases: TGTGCCAGTAGTATAGGGGGAGGGTCGGGCGAGCAGTTCTTC.

The chain uses TRBV6-5 and TRBJ1-2, with D possibly TRBD1 on 6 matching bases. V shed 4 bases and J shed 2 bases, with 8 bases lying between them. Germline loops: CDR1 MNHEY, CDR2 SVGAGI. The CDR3 length is 13 residues. CDR3 DNA sequence: TGTGCCAGCAGTTTACAGGGCAACTATGGCTACACCTTC. Translated, it gives CASSLQGNYGYTF.

This clone appeared a few times. J is TRBJ2-2 and V is TRBV2, with 8 bases aligning to TRBD1. After removal of 5 bases from V and 4 bases from J, the junction contained 12 bases not matched to a gene. The CDR3 extends over 17 amino acids. Per germline, CDR1 SNHLY and CDR2 FYNNEI. This CDR3 is CASSKRAGGAGTGELFF. CDR3 nucleotide sequence: TGTGCCAGCAGTAAAAGGGCAGGGGGCGCCGGCACCGGGGAGCTGTTTTTT.